This TCR beta chain stems from a study of cytomegalovirus exposure and HLA in healthy donors. For the study at large: The same platform as the approximately 670 first-cohort repertoires was used for the 90 to 150 validation repertoires, a later analysis reported.

Germline loops: CDR1 MNHNS, CDR2 SASEGT. The trim removed 6 bases at V and 11 bases at J, leaving 9 bases unmatched. The CDR3 has 14 residues. Measured with immunoSEQ multiplex PCR; TCRdb has only the in-frame clones, and not every one. This repertoire shows more than 150,000 clones, about 86% found once; its top ten account for 2.8%. Concerning this clone itself: The antigen remains undetermined.

The validation cohort, a group of 100 to 150 subjects, included the donors and was separate from the approximately 700-subject first cohort. Findings of the study overall: In a later analysis, first-cohort TCR clusters were found to tend to co-occur in the 100 to 150 validation repertoires. A list of 150 to 200 TCR beta chains associated with cytomegalovirus was given.

The chain employs TRBV6-1 and TRBJ2-7; 14 bases match TRBD2. The sequenced sample consisted of PBMCs. This clonotype was obtained from a woman aged 18-30 years in good health and CMV-seropositive. The CDR3 bases are TGTGCCAGCAGGTCACCGGGACTAGCGGGGGAGGAGTACTTC. As protein: CASRSPGLAGEEYF.